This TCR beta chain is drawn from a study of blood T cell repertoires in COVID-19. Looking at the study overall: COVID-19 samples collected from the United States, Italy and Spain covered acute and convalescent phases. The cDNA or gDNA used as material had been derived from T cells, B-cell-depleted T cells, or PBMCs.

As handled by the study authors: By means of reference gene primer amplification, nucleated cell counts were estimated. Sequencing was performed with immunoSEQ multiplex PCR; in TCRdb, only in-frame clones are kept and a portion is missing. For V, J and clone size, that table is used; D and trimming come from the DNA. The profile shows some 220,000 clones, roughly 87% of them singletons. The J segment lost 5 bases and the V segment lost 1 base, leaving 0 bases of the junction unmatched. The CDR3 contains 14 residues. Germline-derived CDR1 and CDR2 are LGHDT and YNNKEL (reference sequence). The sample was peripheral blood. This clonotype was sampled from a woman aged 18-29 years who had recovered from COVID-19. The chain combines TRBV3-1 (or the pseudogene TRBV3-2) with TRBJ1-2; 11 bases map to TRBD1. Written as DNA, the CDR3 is TGTGCCAGCAGCCAAGGGGACAGGGGGTATGGCTACACCTTC. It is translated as CASSQGDRGYGYTF.